These T cell receptor beta chains were read from a single sample in a study of T-cell memory formation after mild COVID-19. TCRdb re-called the 5' RACE reads through MiXCR, storing one row per CDR3 protein. The data contain around 200,000 distinct CDR3 sequences, about 18% of them singletons. Sequences were obtained from PBMCs or a T cell subset sorted from them (not recorded which). These receptors originate from a man aged 18 to 30 who had mild COVID-19 (a few samples of this study predate the infection). Cell type and time point are not known. Both conserved end residues are trimmed from each CDR3. The order of the fields is CDR3 length, V gene, J gene, clone size, CDR3 protein. Some rows have no size entry. The others give once, few or many, or a class for an expanded clone.

length: 12; V: TRBV4-1; J: TRBJ1-2; size: -; CDR3: ASSRGLPLGGYT
length: 11; V: TRBV6-2/TRBV6-3; J: TRBJ2-1; size: -; CDR3: ASRGQGVSEQF
length: 13; V: TRBV3-1; J: TRBJ1-1; size: few; CDR3: ASSTRVRGSGEAF
length: 14; V: TRBV5-1; J: TRBJ1-5; size: few; CDR3: ASSLGSGIGNQPQH
length: 12; V: TRBV12-3/TRBV12-4; J: TRBJ1-2; size: -; CDR3: ASSLAGRNYGYT
length: 11; V: TRBV4-2; J: TRBJ2-5; size: few; CDR3: ASSPGQGGTQY
length: 12; V: TRBV5-1; J: TRBJ1-5; size: -; CDR3: ASSPNTGDQPQH
length: 11; V: TRBV20-1; J: TRBJ1-3; size: -; CDR3: SAVMISGNTIY
length: 12; V: TRBV3-1; J: TRBJ1-5; size: -; CDR3: ASSLTGDNQPQH
length: 12; V: TRBV15; J: TRBJ2-7; size: few; CDR3: ATSRDRSSYEQY
length: 12; V: TRBV20-1; J: TRBJ2-5; size: -; CDR3: SAKTPGGPETQY
length: 13; V: TRBV5-1; J: TRBJ2-2; size: -; CDR3: ASSLRRWDTGELF
length: 12; V: TRBV5-1; J: TRBJ2-5; size: many; CDR3: ASSPGGYQETQY
length: 13; V: TRBV20-1; J: TRBJ1-2; size: -; CDR3: SARAGTDFTGGYT
length: 11; V: TRBV3-1; J: TRBJ1-2; size: -; CDR3: ASSLSGGYGYT
length: 13; V: TRBV5-1; J: TRBJ2-2; size: -; CDR3: ASSLDRANTGELF
length: 12; V: TRBV7-9; J: TRBJ2-3; size: -; CDR3: ASSLVSYTDTQY
length: 13; V: TRBV5-5; J: TRBJ2-1; size: few; CDR3: ASSRVGRLNNEQF
length: 10; V: TRBV12-3/TRBV12-4; J: TRBJ1-1; size: many; CDR3: ASSPLGTEAF
length: 12; V: TRBV7-2; J: TRBJ1-3; size: -; CDR3: ASSFYVSGNTIY
length: 12; V: TRBV6-5; J: TRBJ2-2; size: -; CDR3: ASSYAGQGGELF
length: 14; V: TRBV5-1; J: TRBJ2-3; size: medium-sized; CDR3: ASSLATGGGTDTQY